The sequence of this T cell receptor delta chain was determined in a study of γδ T cells in repeated Plasmodium falciparum infection. Study as a whole: Age- and gender-matched Australian children served as comparison for malaria-exposed Malian children. Timepoints: baseline, immediately before selected infections, and 21 days after every infection. Four controlled malaria infections with P. falciparum NF54 spanned about 640 days.

The V gene's germline CDR1 is TVYSNPD and CDR2 GDNSRS (reference sequence). The CDR3 loop spans 12 amino acids. TCRdb reprocessed the multiplex PCR reads using CATT. This sample has tens of thousands of delta-chain clones; less than 2% occur once, and the top ten carry approximately 8.6%. Findings of the study overall: Vgamma9/Vdelta2+ T cells showed a stable polyclonal repertoire with shared TCRgamma sequences.

On this clone itself: The antigen remains undetermined. TCRdb records a much larger clone's protein for this DNA, with a difference at residue 6 that likely arises from a read error; the protein given is the translation of the DNA.

Bulk repertoires came from Vgamma9/Vdelta2+ or Vdelta2-negative gammadelta T cells flow-sorted from PBMC. The J segment was not called; the V segment is TRDV3. Sequences were obtained from gamma-delta T cells from blood. The clonotype was recovered from a pool of human donors (malaria-infected and uninfected, not separated). The CDR3 spells CAFVAEPKRVIF. The DNA of the CDR3 is TGTGCCTTTGTAGCTGAGCCGAAGAGGGTCATCTTT.